The T cell receptor (beta chain) under discussion was sequenced for a study of blood T cell repertoires in COVID-19. Study summary: The United States, Italy and Spain provided the acute and convalescent COVID-19 samples. From T cells, B-cell-depleted T cells, or PBMCs came the material, which was cDNA or gDNA.

Per the original methods: The authors estimated nucleated cell counts from reference gene primer amplification. This table comes from immunoSEQ multiplex PCR, and its TCRdb copy is limited to in-frame clones, with some not included. That table supplies the V and J calls and clone size; D and trimming were determined from the DNA. The sample contains some 290,000 clones, about 86% of which appear only once. This clone was recorded a few times. V lost 4 bases, J lost 1 base, and 8 bases stayed unmatched. CDR1 and CDR2 (germline): LGHNA, YNFKEQ. This CDR3 region has 16 residues. The chain uses TRBV4-2 and TRBJ2-3; 7 bases line up with TRBD2. This TCR derives from a man between 18 and 35 years old with active or convalescent COVID-19. The sample was peripheral blood. In DNA form, the CDR3 reads TGTGCCAGCAGCCCCCGCCCCCGGGAGGGCACAGATACGCAGTATTTT. Translating it yields CASSPRPREGTDTQYF.